These T cell receptor beta chains were read from a single sample in a study of shared clonotypes between healthy human individuals. Data came from immunoSEQ multiplex PCR; TCRdb stores just in-frame clones and leaves some out. Among under 850,000 clones, 85% to 95% were seen once, and the ten largest hold 24%. The sample was naive CD8+ T cells sorted from blood. All receptors derive from a man aged 25-45 years in good health. Both conserved end residues are part of each CDR3. Each record gives: clone size, D gene, V gene, J gene, CDR3 DNA, CDR3 protein. A D gene is named only where the DNA matches it firmly. Size tells how often a clone was seen (once, few, many) or the class of an expanded clone, and some rows leave it out.

>NA|TRBD2|TRBV7-3|TRBJ2-2
TGTGCCAGCACCCGGGGACTAGCGGGAGAAGACACCGGGGAGCTGTTTTTT
CASTRGLAGEDTGELFF
>NA|TRBD2|TRBV11-3|TRBJ2-7
TGTGCCAGCAGCGAGCGCGGGACTAGCGGCCCCTACGAGCAGTACTTC
CASSERGTSGPYEQYF
>NA|TRBD2|TRBV10-3|TRBJ2-2
TGTGCCGCGGCGACTAGCGGGAGGCAGACCGGGGAGCTGTTTTTT
CAAATSGRQTGELFF
>NA|NA|TRBV2|TRBJ2-7
TGTGCCAGCAGGGTTGAGTTCGAGACATCCTACGAGCAGTACTTC
CASRVEFETSYEQYF
>once|NA|TRBV6-5|TRBJ2-1
TGTGCCAGCAGTGCCCCAGGACTATCCTACAATGAGCAGTTCTTC
CASSAPGLSYNEQFF
>NA|NA|TRBV9|TRBJ2-1
TGTGCCAGCAGTTCCGGGATCTACAATGAGCAGTTCTTC
CASSSGIYNEQFF
>NA|NA|TRBV9|TRBJ2-7
TGTGCCAGCAGCACCCGGGACAAAGAGCAGTACTTC
CASSTRDKEQYF
>NA|NA|TRBV27|TRBJ2-7
TGTGCCAGCAGTTTTACCCAGGGATACGACTACGAGCAGTACTTC
CASSFTQGYDYEQYF
>NA|TRBD1|TRBV28|TRBJ2-7
TGTGCCAGCAGACCTAGGGGGCGTCTGAGCGAGCAGTACTTC
CASRPRGRLSEQYF
>NA|NA|TRBV19|TRBJ1-5
TGTGCCAGTAGTATCCCTATGACAGTTAGCAATCAGCCCCAGCATTTT
CASSIPMTVSNQPQHF
>NA|NA|TRBV7-9|TRBJ2-3
TGTGCCAGCAGCCACCCCTTGGGGTTCAATGAGGTAGATACGCAGTATTTT
CASSHPLGFNEVDTQYF
>NA|NA|TRBV7-9|TRBJ2-1
TGTGCCAGCAGTCCTCCAGTTTCGAGCTCCTACAATGAGCAGTTCTTC
CASSPPVSSSYNEQFF
>NA|TRBD1|TRBV30|TRBJ2-2
TGTGCCTGGAGCCAGGGGGCCGGATTGTCCGGGGAGCTGTTTTTT
CAWSQGAGLSGELFF
>NA|NA|TRBV28|TRBJ2-5
TGTGCCAGCAGTTGGGGCAGGGACTACCAAGAGACCCAGTACTTC
CASSWGRDYQETQYF
>NA|TRBD2|TRBV5-1|TRBJ2-5
TGCGCCAGCCGCTATAGCGGGGCCCCACAAGAGACCCAGTACTTC
CASRYSGAPQETQYF
>NA|NA|TRBV11-2|TRBJ2-1
TGTGCCAGCAGCTTAACGGAGCAGGATGAGCAGTTCTTC
CASSLTEQDEQFF
>NA|TRBD1|TRBV28|TRBJ1-1
TGTGCCAGCAGGGGACAGGGTTGGAACACTGAAGCTTTCTTT
CASRGQGWNTEAFF
>NA|NA|TRBV20-1|TRBJ2-1
TGCAGCCCTAAAAAGGGGTATGAGCAGTTCTTC
CSPKKGYEQFF
>NA|NA|TRBV11-2|TRBJ2-7
TGTGCCAGCAGCTTAGCAGCGGGTTTCGAGCAGTACTTC
CASSLAAGFEQYF
>NA|TRBD2|TRBV7-6|TRBJ2-3
TGTGCCAGCAGCCCCCGGGCGGGAGGAGAACCCCCAGATACGCAGTATTTT
CASSPRAGGEPPDTQYF
>NA|TRBD2|TRBV19|TRBJ2-7
TGTGCCAGTAGTTGGACTAGCGGGACCTACGAGCAGTACTTC
CASSWTSGTYEQYF
>NA|TRBD2|TRBV9|TRBJ2-1
TGTGCCAGCAGCGGGCGACTAGCGGGAGTGGATGAGCAGTTCTTC
CASSGRLAGVDEQFF
>NA|NA|TRBV14|TRBJ2-7
TGTGCCAGCAGCCACCCGGACAGTCCCAAATTCTCGTACGAGCAGTACTTC
CASSHPDSPKFSYEQYF
>NA|NA|TRBV4-1|TRBJ1-5
TGCGCCAGCAGCCCCTTAGGGGCGGCTCAGCCCCAGCATTTT
CASSPLGAAQPQHF
>NA|NA|TRBV7-9|TRBJ1-1
TGTGCCAGCAGCTTAGCGCAGGGGCGGAACACTGAAGCTTTCTTT
CASSLAQGRNTEAFF
>NA|NA|TRBV29-1|TRBJ2-7
TGCAGCGTTTCATTAGCGGATCCCTCCTACGAGCAGTACTTC
CSVSLADPSYEQYF
>NA|NA|TRBV5-4|TRBJ1-1
TGTGCCAGCAGCTTGGGCTTGATCGGGATGAACACTGAAGCTTTCTTT
CASSLGLIGMNTEAFF